The 16 T cell receptor beta chains below come from one sample, sequenced in a study of T cells in tuberculosis (dated by TCRdb to about 2018). The time point label for this specimen denotes: new active TB diagnosis, blood taken before or within 7 days of starting treatment. Library preparation used the immunoSEQ multiplex PCR assay. Drawn from immuneACCESS, this table holds only the in-frame rearrangements with V and J called that TCRdb kept. Clones are partly lost; checked studies trace under half to an unresolved V gene and leave the rest unexplained. Across this sample there are about 49,000 clones, with 90% to 95% seen only once. 1.4% of the sample is taken by the ten largest. Sample: PBMCs, taken at tuberculosis diagnosis. These receptor sequences come from an adult with tuberculosis.

The V gene is TRBV5-1, the J gene TRBJ1-2; the D gene is possibly TRBD1 (6 bases). This CDR3 region has 12 residues. The V end lost 8 bases, the J end lost 2 bases, and 10 bases lay between the germline ends. CDR1 is SGHRS and CDR2 is YFSETQ in the germline V gene. The CDR3 sequence is CASSQGNYGYTF. The DNA of the CDR3 is TGCGCCAGTTCACAGGGAAACTATGGCTACACCTTC. Together with reference TRBV5-1 and TRBJ1-2, the CDR3 gives the full variable domain: KAGVTQTPRYLIKTRGQQVTLSCSPISGHRSVSWYQQTPGQGLQFLFEYFSETQRNKGNFPGRFSGRQFSNSRSEMNVSTLELGDSALYLCASSQGNYGYTFGSGTRLTVV.

This chain uses TRBV5-1 with TRBJ2-1; 13 bases map to TRBD2. J was trimmed by 9 bases and V by 1 base; bases with no gene match: 7. The germline CDR1 and CDR2 sequences are SGHRS and YFSETQ. This CDR3 contains 16 residues. CDR3 sequence: CASSLPTSGRLGEQFF. The CDR3 DNA is TGCGCCAGCAGCTTGCCGACTAGCGGGAGGCTGGGTGAGCAGTTCTTC.

The V and J genes are TRBV30 and TRBJ2-7; 11 nucleotides line up with TRBD2. Trimming cost V 0 bases and J 2 bases; bases outside gene matches: 3. Germline V gives CDR1 GTSNPN, CDR2 SVGIG (reference sequence). CDR3 length: 15 amino acids. The CDR3 region has the DNA TGTGCCTGGAGTGTAGTAGCGGGAGGGCCCTACGAGCAGTACTTC. The encoded protein is CAWSVVAGGPYEQYF.

This chain connects TRBV28 to TRBJ2-7; 10 nucleotides agree with TRBD2. J gave up 0 bases and V 7 bases, and 3 bases lay outside the gene matches. Germline-derived CDR1 and CDR2 are MDHEN and SYDVKM. CDR3 length: 14 amino acids. The CDR3 nucleotides read TGTGCCAGCACACTAGCGGGGAGCTCCTACGAGCAGTACTTC. This sequence encodes CASTLAGSSYEQYF.

The chain couples TRBV19 to TRBJ1-2, with 10 bases fitting TRBD1. The J segment lost 2 bases and the V segment lost 3 bases, leaving 6 bases of the junction unmatched. The germline CDR1 and CDR2 sequences are LNHDA and SQIVND (reference sequence). The CDR3 contains 16 residues. CDR3 sequence (DNA): TGTGCCAGTAGTATTCAGGGGACAGGGGCCAACTATGGCTACACCTTC. This sequence encodes CASSIQGTGANYGYTF.

The chain combines TRBV5-4 with TRBJ2-7, with 7 bases matching TRBD2. The CDR3 covers 16 residues. Germline assignment: CDR1 SGHNT and CDR2 YYREEE (reference sequence). V gave up 1 base and J gave up 5 bases; unmatched junction bases: 12. In nucleotides, the CDR3 is TGTGCCAGCAGCTTGTCGAGGACTAGTCGTCTCCACGAGCAGTACTTC. Its protein product is CASSLSRTSRLHEQYF.

This chain uses TRBV5-6 with TRBJ1-2; the D is unclear. Germline CDR1 and CDR2: SGHDT and YYEEEE. The CDR3 spans 14 residues. V lost 1 base, J lost 12 bases, and 19 bases lay in between. For the CDR3, the DNA is TGTGCCAGCAGCTTGCGTACACCCACCCCTCCCCACACCTTC. Its translation: CASSLRTPTPPHTF. Looking up the rest from reference TRBV5-6 and TRBJ1-2 gives the full variable domain: DAGVTQSPTHLIKTRGQQVTLRCSPKSGHDTVSWYQQALGQGPQFIFQYYEEEERQRGNFPDRFSGHQFPNYSSELNVNALLLGDSALYLCASSLRTPTPPHTFGSGTRLTVV.

The chain has TRBV28 and TRBJ1-4; perhaps TRBD1 as D (5 bases). Trimming cost V 6 bases and J 3 bases, with 14 bases left between them. Germline CDR1 MDHEN, CDR2 SYDVKM. The CDR3 covers 15 residues. Here the CDR3 DNA reads TGTGCCAGCAGCCAGTCAGGGTGGGCTAATGAAAAACTGTTTTTT. Translated: CASSQSGWANEKLFF.

This clone appeared once. The chain is built from TRBV10-2 and TRBJ2-2; a possible D gene is TRBD1 (6 bases). V shed 2 bases and J shed 3 bases, with 10 bases lying between them. The CDR3 totals 15 residues. The V gene's germline CDR1 is WSHSY and CDR2 SAAADI. The CDR3, as DNA: TGCGCCAGCAGTGAGACTGGGGGCTACACCGGGGAGCTGTTTTTT. This gives the protein CASSETGGYTGELFF.

The rearrangement uses TRBV7-2 and TRBJ1-1; D gene ambiguous. Trimming shortened V by 2 bases and J by 4 bases, and 11 bases separated the two germline ends. There are 14 residues in the CDR3. Germline V gives CDR1 SGHTA, CDR2 FQGNSA. Here the CDR3 reads CASSLKIPRTEAFF. CDR3 sequence (DNA): TGTGCCAGCAGCTTAAAGATCCCGCGCACTGAAGCTTTCTTT.

The chain is built from TRBV27 and TRBJ2-1, with 8 bases identical to TRBD1. The V gene end was trimmed by 6 bases and the J gene end by 3 bases; junction bases not matched to a gene: 13. CDR3 length: 17 residues. Germline-derived CDR1 and CDR2 are MNHEY and SMNVEV (reference sequence). The CDR3 DNA reads as TGTGCCAGCAGGCCGCCGCCCGGGACAGGCATCTACAATGAGCAGTTCTTC. Amino acids: CASRPPPGTGIYNEQFF.

The chain has TRBV11-2 and TRBJ2-1, with D possibly TRBD2 on 6 matching bases. This CDR3 has 14 residues. CDR1 and CDR2 (germline): SGHAT, FQNNGV. V lost 5 bases and J 5 bases, leaving 13 bases between the germline ends. The CDR3 sequence is CASSSGLHNNEQFF. The CDR3 DNA reads TGTGCCAGCAGCAGCGGGCTTCATAACAATGAGCAGTTCTTC.

The chain is built from TRBV5-4 and TRBJ2-1; 7 bases map to TRBD1. The CDR3 length is 15 residues. V lost 0 bases, J lost 6 bases, and 6 bases stayed unmatched. Germline V lookup: CDR1 SGHNT, CDR2 YYREEE (reference sequence). The CDR3 region has the DNA TGTGCCAGCAGCTTGGACAGGGGAAGAGTCAATGAGCAGTTCTTC. Its translation: CASSLDRGRVNEQFF.

V is TRBV18 and J is TRBJ2-4; TRBD1 matches at 8 bases. With V trimmed by 3 bases and J by 8 bases, 9 bases remained unmatched. CDR1 is KGHSH and CDR2 is LQKENI in the germline V gene. The length of the CDR3 is 15 residues. CDR3 loop: CASSPRGQVNDIQYF. CDR3 sequence (DNA): TGTGCCAGCTCACCGAGGGGACAGGTCAACGACATTCAGTACTTC.

This chain links TRBV4-1 with TRBJ1-2, with 8 bases that match TRBD1. Germline V gene data show CDR1 as MGHRA and CDR2 as YSYEKL. The CDR3 sequence is 14 residues long. Unmatched junction bases numbered 3, after V lost 2 bases and J lost 4 bases. The CDR3 protein is CASSQPGQAYGYTF. CDR3 coding DNA: TGCGCCAGCAGCCAACCGGGACAGGCCTATGGCTACACCTTC.

The gene calls are TRBV30 and TRBJ1-3; D remains ambiguous. Per germline, CDR1 GTSNPN and CDR2 SVGIG (reference sequence). The CDR3 consists of 13 residues. V was trimmed by 4 bases and J by 0 bases, leaving 7 bases between them. This CDR3 is CAWKLLSGNTIYF. DNA of the CDR3: TGTGCCTGGAAACTCCTCTCTGGAAACACCATATATTTT.